These 15 T cell receptor beta chains came from one sample sequenced in a study of identical twins. TCRdb ran MiXCR on the 5' RACE reads and lists one entry per CDR3 protein. The repertoire holds about 480,000 distinct CDR3 sequences, approximately 15% seen once, with around 0.52% in the top ten. Separately, the same data were catalogued under a study of yellow fever vaccine responses in identical twins.

The sequenced sample was CD4+ T cells sorted from blood. The receptors were gathered from a woman under 30 in good health.

There are a few counts of this clonotype. This chain's CDR3 is CASSQVAGVAGISNEQFF. Written as DNA, the CDR3 is TGCGCCAGCAGCCAGGTAGCCGGCGTAGCGGGAATCTCCAATGAGCAGTTCTTC. The chain recombines TRBV4-3 with TRBJ2-1; TRBD2 matches at 8 bases. The junction had 16 bases not matched to a gene; V was cut back by 3 bases and J by 6 bases. Germline assignment: CDR1 LGHNA and CDR2 YSLEER. The CDR3 covers 18 residues.

In this sample, this clonotype turned up a few times. This chain joins TRBV6-5 and TRBJ2-7; possibly TRBD1 for D (6 bases). V was trimmed by 5 bases and J by 0 bases, leaving 17 bases between them. The CDR3 sequence is 16 residues long. Germline V gives CDR1 MNHEY, CDR2 SVGAGI. The CDR3 spells CASSNKRGKPSYEQYF. The CDR3 DNA reads TGTGCCAGCAGTAACAAAAGGGGGAAACCCTCCTACGAGCAGTACTTC.

This clonotype was recorded many times. The genes are TRBV5-1 and TRBJ2-7; a weak D match, TRBD1 (5 bases). V gave up 0 bases and J gave up 2 bases, with 9 bases separating them. CDR3 length: 14 residues. CDR1 is SGHRS and CDR2 is YFSETQ in the germline V gene. The CDR3 here is CASSLEATAYEQYF. The CDR3 DNA reads TGCGCCAGCAGCTTGGAAGCGACAGCCTACGAGCAGTACTTC.

This clonotype showed up just a few times. This chain links TRBV18 with TRBJ2-1, with 8 positions matching TRBD1. In germline, CDR1 is KGHSH, CDR2 LQKENI. This CDR3 has 14 amino acids. J gave up 8 bases and V 8 bases, and 11 bases lay outside the gene matches. DNA for the CDR3: TGTGCCAGCACCCAGGACAGGGCCACCGATGAGCAGTTCTTC. Translated: CASTQDRATDEQFF. Full variable domain (missing parts from reference TRBV18 and TRBJ2-1): NAGVMQNPRHLVRRRGQEARLRCSPMKGHSHVYWYRQLPEEGLKFMVYLQKENIIDESGMPKERFSAEFPKEGPSILRIQQVVRGDSAAYFCASTQDRATDEQFFGPGTRLTVL.

The chain carries TRBV5-1 and TRBJ2-1, with TRBD2 matching over 10 bases. With V trimmed by 4 bases and J by 7 bases, 11 bases remained unmatched. Germline V gives CDR1 SGHRS, CDR2 YFSETQ. This CDR3 contains 16 residues. DNA of the CDR3: TGCGCCAGCAGCACGTCTAGCGGGAGAGTTGAAAATGAGCAGTTCTTC. It codes for CASSTSSGRVENEQFF.

The CDR3 loop reads CASSQEFYRDTIRATQYF. CDR3 DNA sequence: TGTGCCAGCAGCCAAGAGTTTTACCGGGACACCATAAGGGCGACGCAGTATTTT. The chain is built from TRBV4-2 and TRBJ2-3; a weak D match, TRBD1 (6 bases). The CDR3 is made up of 18 amino acids. The germline CDR1 and CDR2 sequences are LGHNA and YNFKEQ. The V end was cut by 0 bases, the J end by 9 bases, with 25 bases between.

This rearrangement joins TRBV5-1 to TRBJ2-5, with 10 bases aligning to TRBD2. The germline gives CDR1 SGHRS, CDR2 YFSETQ. The CDR3 extends over 15 amino acids. V lost 1 base and J lost 4; bases outside the gene matches: 4. The CDR3 here is CASSLPSGRGETQYF. The CDR3 DNA follows: TGCGCCAGCAGCTTGCCTAGCGGGAGAGGAGAGACCCAGTACTTC.

The chain couples TRBV11-2 to TRBJ2-5; TRBD2 aligns across 8 bases. V lost 3 bases and J lost 4; bases outside the gene matches: 7. Germline V gene sequence: CDR1 SGHAT, CDR2 FQNNGV. The CDR3 contains 15 residues. This chain's CDR3 is CASSFDGGAGETQYF. The CDR3, as DNA: TGTGCCAGCAGCTTCGACGGGGGGGCCGGAGAGACCCAGTACTTC. Using reference TRBV11-2 and TRBJ2-5 for the parts outside the CDR3, the full variable domain is EAGVAQSPRYKIIEKRQSVAFWCNPISGHATLYWYQQILGQGPKLLIQFQNNGVVDDSQLPKDRFSAERLKGVDSTLKIQPAKLEDSAVYLCASSFDGGAGETQYFGPGTRLLVL.

Here the CDR3 DNA reads TGTGCCAGCAGTTATGCAACCGGGAGCCATAATTCACCCCTCCACTTT. It encodes CASSYATGSHNSPLHF. The rearrangement uses TRBV5-6 and TRBJ1-6, with unresolved D. The CDR3 is 16 residues long. The germline V gene has CDR1 SGHDT and CDR2 YYEEEE. Trimming removed 5 bases at V and 5 bases at J, with 17 bases between.

The chain combines TRBV6-5 with TRBJ1-1; 8 bases line up with TRBD1. Trimming took 0 bases from V and 8 from J; bases not matched to a gene: 2. The CDR3 loop spans 13 amino acids. Germline V gives CDR1 MNHEY, CDR2 SVGAGI. CDR3 bases: TGTGCCAGCAGTTACTCCGGGGACAGGGAAGCTTTCTTT. This translates into CASSYSGDREAFF.

The chain employs TRBV20-1 and TRBJ2-1, with D perhaps TRBD2 (5 bases). The ends were cut back, 2 bases at V and 0 bases at J, with 11 bases in the middle. The germline V gene has CDR1 DFQATT and CDR2 SNEGSKA (reference sequence). The CDR3 is 15 amino acids. CDR3 sequence reads: CSARLFGGSYNEQFF. The DNA of the CDR3 is TGCAGTGCTAGACTTTTTGGAGGCTCCTACAATGAGCAGTTCTTC.

The table lists this clonotype with many counts. This rearrangement joins TRBV5-1 to TRBJ2-1, with 13 bases identical to TRBD2. From germline, CDR1 is SGHRS and CDR2 YFSETQ. This CDR3 has 16 amino acids. J lost 9 bases, V lost 4 bases, and 10 bases had no gene match. CDR3 in DNA: TGCGCCAGCAGCGTCGGACTAGCGGGAGAACGCGGTGAGCAGTTCTTC. Protein product: CASSVGLAGERGEQFF.

V and J are TRBV5-1 and TRBJ2-1, with 11 bases that match TRBD2. The CDR3 is 15 residues long. Germline CDR1 is SGHRS and CDR2 is YFSETQ. The ends lost 0 bases at V and 6 bases at J; junction bases unmatched: 2. CDR3 coding DNA: TGCGCCAGCAGCTTGGTAGCGGGGGGGCGCAATGAGCAGTTCTTC. It codes for CASSLVAGGRNEQFF.

This clonotype came up a few times. V usage is TRBV6-5 and J usage is TRBJ1-1, with unresolved D. This CDR3 is 15 amino acids long. The V and J ends lost 3 bases and 1 base respectively, with 12 bases between them. Germline CDR1 is MNHEY and CDR2 is SVGAGI. CDR3 nucleotides: TGTGCCAGCAGTTATAGGACGGGTGCGAACACTGAAGCTTTCTTT. Its translation: CASSYRTGANTEAFF.

This clonotype has just a few counts. The chain uses TRBV12-3 or TRBV12-4 and TRBJ2-7; perhaps TRBD2 as D (6 bases). The ends were cut back, 6 bases at V and 2 bases at J, with 14 bases in the middle. The CDR3 has 14 residues. This CDR3 is CASRLAGTPYEQYF. CDR3 nucleotides: TGTGCCAGCAGGCTGGCGGGGACCCCCTACGAGCAGTACTTC.